These T cell receptor beta chains were read from a single sample in a study of shared clonotypes between healthy human individuals. Here immunoSEQ multiplex PCR was the method, and the copy in TCRdb shows in-frame clones only, minus some. The profile shows millions of clones, just over 90% of them singletons. Sequences were obtained from naive CD4+ T cells sorted from blood. The source of these receptors is a man younger than 35 in good health. The CDR3 runs from the conserved cysteine through the conserved F or W. D genes are given only for firm matches. Clone sizes are given selectively: once, few, many, or a class where the clone is expanded.

>TRBV11-2|TRBJ2-3|.|.
CASSLDSTDTQYF
TGTGCCAGCAGCTTAGACAGCACAGATACGCAGTATTTT
>TRBV11-1|TRBJ2-1|once|.
CASSKGGARDNEQFF
TGTGCCAGCAGCAAGGGGGGTGCGAGAGACAATGAGCAGTTCTTC
>TRBV7-9|TRBJ1-5|.|.
CASSRTGQINQPQHF
TGTGCCAGCAGCCGAACTGGACAGATTAATCAGCCCCAGCATTTT
>TRBV2|TRBJ1-5|.|TRBD1
CASSADRDNQPQHF
TGTGCCAGCAGCGCAGACAGGGACAATCAGCCCCAGCATTTT
>TRBV6-5|TRBJ1-2|.|TRBD1
CASSRGGTGSAGYTF
TGTGCCAGCAGTCGAGGGGGGACAGGGTCTGCGGGCTACACCTTC
>TRBV6-1|TRBJ1-2|.|.
CASIGQSDGYTF
TGTGCCAGCATCGGACAGAGTGATGGCTACACCTTC
>TRBV7-2|TRBJ2-7|.|.
CASSWDGWGSTYEQYF
TGTGCCAGCAGCTGGGATGGATGGGGATCAACCTACGAGCAGTACTTC
>TRBV4-1|TRBJ2-2|.|.
CASSPRLAGELFF
TGCGCCAGCAGCCCCCGGTTGGCCGGGGAGCTGTTTTTT
>TRBV6-5|TRBJ1-4|.|.
CASRGPRGIQEKLFF
TGTGCCAGCAGGGGCCCGCGGGGGATTCAAGAAAAACTGTTTTTT
>TRBV28|TRBJ1-1|.|.
CASSAVMNTEAFF
TGTGCCAGCAGTGCGGTTATGAACACTGAAGCTTTCTTT
>TRBV18|TRBJ2-5|.|.
CASSPTGNSQETQYF
TGTGCCAGCTCGCCCACAGGGAACAGCCAAGAGACCCAGTACTTC
>TRBV10-1|TRBJ2-7|.|.
CASTHRVGRQTLYEQYF
TGCGCCAGCACCCACCGGGTAGGACGGCAGACGCTCTACGAGCAGTACTTC
>TRBV4-3|TRBJ2-1|.|.
CASSQDEQTFGNEQFF
TGCGCCAGCAGCCAAGACGAACAGACCTTCGGCAATGAGCAGTTCTTC
>TRBV12-5|TRBJ2-5|.|TRBD2
CASGLAGGETQYF
TGTGCTAGTGGTTTGGCGGGAGGGGAGACCCAGTACTTC
>TRBV6-5|TRBJ2-1|.|.
CASSYSLNEQFF
TGTGCCAGCAGTTACTCCCTGAATGAGCAGTTCTTC
>TRBV28|TRBJ1-1|.|TRBD1
CASTDRAQGAFF
TGTGCCAGCACCGACAGGGCCCAAGGAGCTTTCTTT
>TRBV4-3|TRBJ1-6|.|TRBD1
CASSQDRGTGGNGSPLHF
TGCGCCAGCAGCCAAGATCGGGGGACAGGGGGCAACGGATCACCCCTCCACTTT
>TRBV5-6|TRBJ2-2|.|TRBD1
CASSSGQGTGAGELFF
TGTGCCAGCAGCTCGGGACAGGGTACTGGGGCCGGGGAGCTGTTTTTT
>TRBV18|TRBJ2-1|.|.
CASSTSSGKLNNEQFF
TGTGCCAGCTCCACCTCTTCAGGGAAGCTGAACAATGAGCAGTTCTTC
>TRBV4-1|TRBJ1-1|.|.
CASRPGVVDTEAFF
TGCGCCAGCAGACCAGGGGTGGTCGACACTGAAGCTTTCTTT
>TRBV27|TRBJ2-7|.|.
CASSSRISYEQYF
TGTGCCAGCAGTTCCCGGATTTCCTACGAGCAGTACTTC
>TRBV30|TRBJ1-2|.|.
CAWGGLYGYTF
TGTGCCTGGGGAGGTCTATATGGCTACACCTTC
>TRBV10-1|TRBJ2-3|.|TRBD1
CASSMDRGTDTQYF
TGCGCCAGCAGCATGGACAGGGGCACAGATACGCAGTATTTT
>TRBV18|TRBJ2-7|.|TRBD2
CASSPGLASYEQYF
TGTGCCAGCTCACCGGGACTAGCCTCCTACGAGCAGTACTTC
>TRBV30|TRBJ1-6|few|TRBD1
CAWSGTGGRSPLHF
TGTGCCTGGAGTGGGACAGGGGGAAGATCACCCCTCCACTTT
>TRBV11-2|TRBJ2-7|.|.
CASSGYKAPSSYEQYF
TGTGCCAGCAGCGGATACAAGGCCCCGAGCTCCTACGAGCAGTACTTC
>TRBV7-9|TRBJ2-2|few|.
CASSLGNTGELFF
TGTGCCAGCAGCCTGGGGAACACCGGGGAGCTGTTTTTT
>TRBV5-4|TRBJ2-4|.|TRBD2
CASSLALGGRAMNIQYF
TGTGCCAGCAGCTTGGCGCTAGGCGGGAGGGCCATGAACATTCAGTACTTC
>TRBV5-4|TRBJ1-2|.|.
CASSLDSTYGYTF
TGTGCCAGCAGCTTGGATAGTACCTATGGCTACACCTTC
>TRBV21-1|TRBJ2-1|.|.
CASSKRSGRAPEQFF
TGTGCCAGCAGCAAAAGGAGCGGGAGGGCCCCTGAGCAGTTCTTC
>TRBV10-2|TRBJ1-6|.|.
CASSESISTGGDSPLHF
TGCGCCAGCAGCGAGTCGATATCGACAGGCGGCGATTCACCCCTCCACTTT
>TRBV7-2|TRBJ1-2|.|.
CASSWQANYGYTF
TGTGCCAGCAGCTGGCAGGCTAACTATGGCTACACCTTC
>TRBV19|TRBJ2-4|.|.
CASGPTSGTPKNIQYF
TGTGCCAGTGGCCCTACTTCCGGGACCCCCAAAAACATTCAGTACTTC
>TRBV6-1|TRBJ2-7|.|TRBD1
CATLGQVNYEQYF
TGTGCCACCCTGGGACAGGTAAACTACGAGCAGTACTTC
>TRBV4-2|TRBJ1-4|.|.
CASSHVNRQDEKLFF
TGTGCCAGCAGCCACGTTAATCGACAGGACGAAAAACTGTTTTTT
>TRBV7-9|TRBJ2-1|.|.
CASSFPLVSGGQFF
TGTGCCAGCAGCTTCCCACTGGTTTCCGGGGGGCAGTTCTTC
>TRBV6-5|TRBJ1-1|.|TRBD1
CASSSGQAPTNTEAFF
TGTGCCAGCAGTTCCGGACAGGCGCCTACGAACACTGAAGCTTTCTTT
>TRBV7-8|TRBJ2-3|.|TRBD2
CASSLLSGTSGHTQYF
TGTGCCAGCAGCCTACTATCCGGGACTAGCGGCCATACGCAGTATTTT
>TRBV19|TRBJ2-7|once|.
CASSKGGYSEQYF
TGTGCCAGTAGTAAAGGAGGATACTCCGAGCAGTACTTC
>TRBV5-1|TRBJ2-1|once|TRBD1
CASSLETGYNEQFF
TGCGCCAGCAGCTTGGAGACAGGGTACAATGAGCAGTTCTTC
>TRBV28|TRBJ2-3|once|TRBD1
CASRDSYTDTQYF
TGTGCCAGCCGGGACAGTTACACAGATACGCAGTATTTT
>TRBV5-6|TRBJ2-3|.|TRBD1
CASSLDRGAADTQYF
TGTGCCAGCAGCTTGGACAGGGGCGCAGCAGATACGCAGTATTTT
>TRBV28|TRBJ2-5|once|TRBD2
CASSPSGQETQYF
TGTGCCAGCAGCCCTAGCGGTCAAGAGACCCAGTACTTC
>TRBV7-2|TRBJ1-3|.|TRBD1
CASSLQGAGGNTIYF
TGTGCCAGCAGCTTACAGGGGGCTGGTGGAAACACCATATATTTT
>TRBV19|TRBJ1-2|.|.
CASSSLQTNYGYTF
TGTGCCAGTAGTTCCTTGCAGACTAACTATGGCTACACCTTC
>TRBV6-6|TRBJ2-3|.|TRBD1
CASRRTGGTDTQYF
TGTGCCAGCAGACGGACAGGGGGGACAGATACGCAGTATTTT
>TRBV7-2|TRBJ2-7|.|TRBD2
CASSRRLAGLIYEQYF
TGTGCCAGCAGCCGAAGACTAGCGGGACTGATCTACGAGCAGTACTTC
>TRBV7-2|TRBJ2-1|.|.
CASSLGGPGSKGGYNEQFF
TGTGCCAGCAGCTTAGGGGGTCCTGGATCCAAGGGAGGATACAATGAGCAGTTCTTC
>TRBV5-1|TRBJ1-2|once|.
CASSLGVSGYTF
TGCGCCAGCAGCTTAGGGGTTTCTGGCTACACCTTC
>TRBV4-2|TRBJ1-6|.|.
CASSQGQRVSPLHF
TGTGCCAGCAGCCAAGGCCAACGGGTTTCACCCCTCCACTTT
>TRBV28|TRBJ1-2|.|TRBD1
CASSSQGARVYGYTF
TGTGCCAGCAGTTCCCAGGGGGCGCGGGTTTACGGCTACACCTTC
>TRBV19|TRBJ2-1|.|.
CASSIAGALGQFF
TGTGCCAGTAGTATAGCAGGGGCTCTTGGGCAGTTCTTC
>TRBV25-1|TRBJ2-1|.|TRBD2
CASSETGLAVPNEQFF
TGTGCCAGCAGTGAAACGGGACTAGCGGTTCCCAATGAGCAGTTCTTC